This T cell receptor beta chain was retrieved from a study of control samples from healthy donors and cancer patients. Clones were sequenced by immunoSEQ multiplex PCR, and TCRdb holds only the in-frame ones, with some missing. Among about 98,000 clones listed, 90% to 95% were seen once. Sequences were obtained from blood. This sequence originates from a woman between 18 and 29 years old in good health.

The CDR3 sequence is CASQKQTGSRFF. CDR3 in DNA: TGTGCCAGCCAAAAACAGACAGGGAGTCGGTTCTTC. The rearrangement links TRBV12-3 or TRBV12-4 to TRBJ2-1, with 7 bases identical to TRBD1. The ends lost 8 bases at V and 15 bases at J; junction bases unmatched: 13. The CDR3 spans 12 residues.